This T cell receptor (beta chain) came from a study of PD-L1 blockade in urothelial cancer. Study background: Analyses were performed on blood at 3 weeks after treatment start (the second dose) and at 6 weeks.

Trimming took off 1 base at V and 0 bases at J, with 4 bases between the two ends. Germline values: CDR1 SGHNT, CDR2 YYREEE (reference sequence). The CDR3 length is 14 residues. Added to each PCR by spiking were synthetic TCR analog templates. Sequencing was performed with immunoSEQ multiplex PCR; in TCRdb, only in-frame clones are kept and a portion is missing. The sample holds just over 35,000 clones, 84% seen once. Specified time point: peripheral blood 6 weeks after treatment start. Locally advanced or metastatic urothelial carcinoma was diagnosed in the patients. The TCR was taken from a man aged 35 to 55 with urothelial cancer. The chain combines TRBV5-4 with TRBJ2-2; D unresolved. Material: PBMCs, obtained around atezolizumab (anti-PD-L1) treatment. The CDR3 sequence: CASSLPANTGELFF. The CDR3 DNA is TGTGCCAGCAGCTTGCCAGCGAACACCGGGGAGCTGTTTTTT.